The 11 T cell receptor beta chains in this list originate from one sample, sequenced in a study of cytomegalovirus exposure and HLA in healthy donors. The primer mix had 60 Vbeta and 13 Jbeta primers. The repertoire was sequenced with immunoSEQ multiplex PCR; TCRdb's copy has only in-frame clones and lacks some. Of around 160,000 clones listed, roughly 85% are singletons. Sequenced: PBMCs. All receptors come from a male donor in good health and CMV-seropositive.

This clone turned up a few times. This chain joins TRBV15 and TRBJ2-7; TRBD1 agrees at 9 bases. In germline, CDR1 is LNHNV, CDR2 YYDKDF (reference sequence). CDR3 length equals 16 residues. Trimming removed 5 bases from V and 4 bases from J; junction bases left unmatched: 12. CDR3 sequence (DNA): TGTGCCACCAGCCAAGATACCGGGACAGGGATGTACGAGCAGTACTTC. It specifies CATSQDTGTGMYEQYF.

This chain connects TRBV5-1 to TRBJ1-5; 9 nucleotides line up with TRBD1. Per the germline V gene, CDR1 is SGHRS and CDR2 is YFSETQ. The CDR3 has 18 residues. V shed 1 base, J shed 0 bases, and the junction held 8 bases outside the gene matches. CDR3 region: CASSLYPGTGSSNQPQHF. CDR3 DNA sequence: TGCGCCAGCAGCTTGTACCCCGGGACAGGGTCTAGCAATCAGCCCCAGCATTTT.

This chain joins TRBV25-1 and TRBJ1-2, with TRBD1 matching 8 bases. The CDR3 consists of 14 residues. CDR1 is MGHDK and CDR2 is SYGVNS in the germline V gene. J lost 5 bases, V lost 3 bases, and 5 bases had no gene match. The CDR3 loop is CASSERQGNYGYTF. The CDR3 coding sequence is TGTGCCAGCAGTGAGAGACAGGGGAATTATGGCTACACCTTC.

This clone came up a few times. This sequence joins TRBV10-1 and TRBJ2-5; no clear D. V lost 6 bases and J lost 5, with 13 bases in between. Germline V lookup: CDR1 WNHNN, CDR2 SYGVQD (reference sequence). CDR3 length equals 13 residues. The CDR3 DNA is TGCGCCAGCAGCAACAGTGCTTTGGAGACCCAGTACTTC. This codes for CASSNSALETQYF.

This clone was detected only a few times. The chain joins TRBV2 to TRBJ2-7; D is possibly TRBD2 (6 bases). Trimming left V 7 bases short and J 5 bases short, with 18 bases between. From germline, CDR1 is SNHLY and CDR2 FYNNEI. The CDR3 spans 14 residues. CDR3 DNA: TGTGCCAGCAAGATCCAAGAGGTAGCGGACGAGCAGTACTTC. Its translation is CASKIQEVADEQYF.

The gene calls are TRBV5-1 and TRBJ1-4, with TRBD1 as a possible D gene (5 bases). The V gene's germline CDR1 is SGHRS and CDR2 YFSETQ. The CDR3 has 16 residues. V was clipped by 1 base and J by 4 bases, with 14 bases between them. For the CDR3, the DNA is TGCGCCAGCAGCTTGTTCGGGGGATTAGATAATGAAAAACTGTTTTTT. Encoded protein: CASSLFGGLDNEKLFF.

The V call is TRBV30, the J call TRBJ1-3; maybe TRBD1 (5 bases). The CDR3 is 14 amino acids. Between the trimmed V and J ends, which lost 7 bases and 0 bases, there was a span of 13 bases. Germline CDR1 and CDR2: GTSNPN and SVGIG (reference sequence). DNA for the CDR3: TGTGCCTTGGTCTCGGGGGGCTCTGGAAACACCATATATTTT. Amino acid sequence: CALVSGGSGNTIYF.

The rearrangement uses TRBV5-6 and TRBJ2-7; 7 bases align to TRBD2. Germline V gene data show CDR1 as SGHDT and CDR2 as YYEEEE. The CDR3 runs to 15 residues. J was trimmed by 0 bases and V by 4 bases; bases with no gene match: 7. In DNA, the CDR3 is TGTGCCAGCAGCCTCGGGTGGGGGGGCTCCTACGAGCAGTACTTC. It codes for CASSLGWGGSYEQYF.

This chain links TRBV19 with TRBJ1-2; D may be TRBD1 (5 bases). The V gene's germline CDR1 is LNHDA and CDR2 SQIVND (reference sequence). Trimming took 6 bases from V and 5 from J, leaving 10 bases between them. This CDR3 comprises 12 residues. CDR3 sequence (DNA): TGTGCCAGTAGGGCAGGGTCGTATGGCTACACCTTC. Amino acid sequence: CASRAGSYGYTF.

The V call is TRBV7-8, the J call TRBJ2-1; 8 bases are a match to TRBD1. The CDR3 totals 15 residues. Germline V gene sequence: CDR1 SGHVS, CDR2 FQNEAQ. Trimming cost V 1 base and J 7 bases; bases outside gene matches: 6. The CDR3 here is CASSLGQGRWNEQFF. DNA of the CDR3: TGTGCCAGCAGCTTAGGACAGGGGCGGTGGAATGAGCAGTTCTTC.

This chain joins TRBV13 and TRBJ2-1; 11 nucleotides line up with TRBD2. V lost 5 bases, J lost 5 bases, and 5 bases stayed unmatched. The length of the CDR3 is 15 residues. CDR1 and CDR2 from the germline V gene are PRHDT and FYEKMQ (reference sequence). CDR3 in amino acids: CASSARLAGNNEQFF. The CDR3 DNA follows: TGTGCCAGCAGCGCCCGACTAGCGGGAAACAATGAGCAGTTCTTC.